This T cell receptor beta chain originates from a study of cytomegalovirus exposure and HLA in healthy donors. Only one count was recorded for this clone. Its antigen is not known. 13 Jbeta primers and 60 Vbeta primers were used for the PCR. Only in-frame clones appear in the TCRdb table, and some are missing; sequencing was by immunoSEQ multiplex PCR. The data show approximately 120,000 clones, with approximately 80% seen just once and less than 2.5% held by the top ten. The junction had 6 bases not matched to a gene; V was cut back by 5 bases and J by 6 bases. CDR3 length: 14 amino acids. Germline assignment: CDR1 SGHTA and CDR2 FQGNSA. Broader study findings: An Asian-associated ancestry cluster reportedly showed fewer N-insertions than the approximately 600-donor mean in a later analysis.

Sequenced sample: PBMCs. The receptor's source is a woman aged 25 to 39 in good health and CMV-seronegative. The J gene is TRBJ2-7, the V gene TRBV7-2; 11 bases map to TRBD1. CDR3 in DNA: TGTGCCAGCAGCACCAGGACAGGGGGCAGCGAGCAGTACTTC. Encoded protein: CASSTRTGGSEQYF.